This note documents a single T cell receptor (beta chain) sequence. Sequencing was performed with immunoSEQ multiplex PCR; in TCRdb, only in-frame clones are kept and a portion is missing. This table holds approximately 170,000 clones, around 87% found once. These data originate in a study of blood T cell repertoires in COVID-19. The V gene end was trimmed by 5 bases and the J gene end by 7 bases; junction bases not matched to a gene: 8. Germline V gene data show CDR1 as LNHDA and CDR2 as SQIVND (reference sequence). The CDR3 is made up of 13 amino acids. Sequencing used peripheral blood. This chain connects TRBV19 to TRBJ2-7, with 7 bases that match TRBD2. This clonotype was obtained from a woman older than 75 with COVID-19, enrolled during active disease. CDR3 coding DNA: TGTGCCAGTAGTCTCGCGGGAGTAGGAGAGCAGTACTTC. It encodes CASSLAGVGEQYF.